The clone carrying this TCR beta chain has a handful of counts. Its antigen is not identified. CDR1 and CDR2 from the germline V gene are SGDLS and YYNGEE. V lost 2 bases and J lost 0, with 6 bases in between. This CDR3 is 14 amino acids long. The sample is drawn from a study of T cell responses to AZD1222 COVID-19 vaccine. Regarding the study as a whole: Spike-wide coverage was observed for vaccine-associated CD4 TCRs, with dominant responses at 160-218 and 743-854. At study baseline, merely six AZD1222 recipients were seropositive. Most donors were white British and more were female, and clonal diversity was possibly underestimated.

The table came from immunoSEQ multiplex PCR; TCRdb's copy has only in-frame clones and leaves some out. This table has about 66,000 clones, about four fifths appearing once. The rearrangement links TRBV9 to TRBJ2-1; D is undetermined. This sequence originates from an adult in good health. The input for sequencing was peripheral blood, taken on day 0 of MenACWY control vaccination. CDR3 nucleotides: TGTGCCAGCAGCGTGACACACTCCTACAATGAGCAGTTCTTC. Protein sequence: CASSVTHSYNEQFF.